These 28 T cell receptor beta chains were sequenced from one sample in a study of metastatic and nonmetastatic thyroid tumors. TCRdb reassembled clones from the PCR reads with MiXCR. Of 25,000 to 30,000 clones in the sample, more than 20% were seen once. Patients were all untreated before their thyroid surgery. Sequencing was done on a sample of blood. The receptors originated from a male donor with papillary thyroid cancer or a benign thyroid nodule (not recorded which). Some clones in this sample may be carry-over from other donors' samples.

This clone was seen at least ten times. This chain uses TRBV6-2 or TRBV6-3 with TRBJ2-3; 9 nucleotides agree with TRBD2. CDR1 is MNHEY, CDR2 SVGEGT, per germline. This CDR3 is built from 16 residues. V was clipped by 8 bases and J by 2 bases; unmatched bases: 11. CDR3 protein: CASGKSGGHYTDTQYF. In DNA form, the CDR3 reads TGTGCCAGCGGAAAAAGCGGGGGGCACTACACAGATACGCAGTATTTT.

This clone came up many times. This rearrangement joins TRBV4-3 to TRBJ2-1; 9 positions agree with TRBD1. The J segment lost 5 bases and the V segment lost 3 bases, leaving 2 bases of the junction unmatched. The germline CDR1 and CDR2 sequences are LGHNA and YSLEER. The CDR3 runs 14 residues. Here the CDR3 reads CASSQDRGHNEQFF. The CDR3, as DNA: TGCGCCAGCAGCCAGGACAGGGGCCACAATGAGCAGTTCTTC.

The rearrangement joins TRBV10-3 to TRBJ2-7; D gene uncertain. Germline lookup yields CDR1 ENHRY and CDR2 SYGVKD. CDR3 length: 14 amino acids. The ends were cut back, 6 bases at V and 2 bases at J, with 14 bases in the middle. The CDR3 bases are TGTGCCATCAGCCCTCGCGCGTCTGCCTACGAGCAGTACTTC. This translates into CAISPRASAYEQYF.

About this clone: One junction end does not reproduce the germline sequence, and a read error may be involved. J is TRBJ2-5 and V is TRBV12-3 or TRBV12-4; a possible D gene is TRBD2 (5 bases). The CDR3 is made up of 11 amino acids. The CDR3 sequence: CASSLGENQYF. CDR3 nucleotide sequence: TGTGCCAGCAGTTTAGGGGAGAACCAGTACTTC.

This clone was detected a few times. A much more abundant neighbour one base away suggests this may be a read error. The genes are TRBV28 and TRBJ2-2; TRBD1 is a possible D gene (6 bases). This CDR3 is built from 13 residues. Germline values: CDR1 MDHEN, CDR2 SYDVKM. CDR3 bases: TGTCGCCACCGACAGGAGAACACCGGGGAGCTGTTTTTT. This gives the protein CRHRQENTGELFF.

This clone was seen many times. The chain carries TRBV12-3 or TRBV12-4 and TRBJ1-5; TRBD1 matches at 7 bases. With 2 bases clipped from V and 0 bases from J, the junction kept 7 bases outside the gene matches. This CDR3 has 17 amino acids. The CDR3 loop reads CASSLSHGQDSNQPQHF. The CDR3 DNA follows: TGTGCCAGCAGTTTATCTCATGGACAGGATAGCAATCAGCCCCAGCATTTT.

CDR3 sequence (DNA): TGTGCCAGCAGTCTAATGAGCGGGGGGATTCCTGGGGAGCTGTTTTTT. Protein product: CASSLMSGGIPGELFF. The rearrangement uses TRBV4-2 and TRBJ2-2; 9 positions agree with TRBD2. V gave up 6 bases and J gave up 8 bases; unmatched junction bases: 13. Germline V gene lookup returns CDR1 LGHNA and CDR2 YNFKEQ. The CDR3 spans 16 residues.

This clone came up many times. This chain uses TRBV7-9 with TRBJ1-4, with unresolved D. Germline CDR1 is SEHNR and CDR2 is FQNEAQ (reference sequence). Trimming took off 0 bases at V and 5 bases at J, with 4 bases between the two ends. The CDR3 sequence is 13 residues long. This CDR3 is CASSLAGNEKLFF. CDR3 nucleotide sequence: TGTGCCAGCAGCTTAGCGGGGAATGAAAAACTGTTTTTT.

This clone occurred a few times. A much larger clone lies a single base off, so this may be a read error. This chain joins TRBV19 and TRBJ1-4; a weak D match, TRBD1 (6 bases). The CDR3 has 15 residues. Germline V gene data show CDR1 as LNHDA and CDR2 as SQIVND (reference sequence). The DNA of the CDR3 is TGTGCCAGTAGTGTGGGGGGGGCCGGCAGTGAAAATCTGTTTTTT. Residues: CASSVGGAGSENLFF.

This clone was seen repeatedly, ten times or more. V usage is TRBV7-2 and J usage is TRBJ2-5; D gene unclear. The CDR3 runs 14 residues. Germline CDR1 SGHTA, CDR2 FQGNSA. V lost 1 base, J lost 1 base, and 7 bases lay in between. CDR3 region: CASSLGTFQETQYF. In DNA form, the CDR3 reads TGTGCCAGCAGCTTAGGGACGTTCCAAGAGACCCAGTACTTC.

There are many counts of this clone. The V call is TRBV15, the J call TRBJ2-2; D might be TRBD1 (6 bases). Deletions cut 0 bases from V and 6 bases from J, with 11 bases between. The length of the CDR3 is 15 residues. The V gene's germline CDR1 is LNHNV and CDR2 YYDKDF (reference sequence). DNA of the CDR3: TGTGCCACCAGCAGAGATAGAACAGGGTCCGGGGAGCTGTTTTTT. Its translation: CATSRDRTGSGELFF.

Details on this clone: The germline gene is not matched at one end of the junction; a read error may be the cause. The genes are TRBV30 and TRBJ1-4, with TRBD1 matching over 7 bases. CDR1 is GTSNPN, CDR2 SVGIG, per germline (reference sequence). CDR3 size: 13 residues. The CDR3 nucleotides read TGTGCCTTGAGTCTCGGGACAGCGCCGGAACTGTTTTTT. Translated, it gives CALSLGTAPELFF.

This clone came up a few times. J is TRBJ1-5 and V is TRBV6-1; the D gene is possibly TRBD2 (5 bases). The end of the DNA aligns better with TRBJ2-3, so the J call may be wrong. The CDR3 contains 15 residues. CDR1 and CDR2 from the germline V gene are MNHNS and SASEGT. CDR3 bases: TGTGCCAGCAGTGAAGCGGCATTGGGGAGTCAGCCCCAGTATTTT. Protein sequence: CASSEAALGSQPQYF.

Ten or more counts support this clone. The J gene is TRBJ1-2, the V gene TRBV3-1, with D hard to call. Trimming left V 3 bases short and J 5 bases short, with 10 bases between. CDR1 is LGHDT, CDR2 YNNKEL, per germline (reference sequence). The CDR3 consists of 13 residues. Written as DNA, the CDR3 is TGTGCCAGCAGCCAGGATTCAATTTATGGCTACACCTTC. Translating gives CASSQDSIYGYTF.

This rearrangement joins TRBV11-3 to TRBJ2-2, with 7 bases fitting TRBD2. The J segment lost 5 bases and the V segment lost 5 bases, leaving 2 bases of the junction unmatched. Germline lookup yields CDR1 SGHNT and CDR2 YENEEA. CDR3 size: 13 residues. The chain's CDR3 is CASSTGGTGELFF. The CDR3 DNA follows: TGTGCCAGCAGCACGGGAGGTACCGGGGAGCTGTTTTTT.

This clone was counted at least ten times. The rearrangement links TRBV3-1 to TRBJ1-3; no firm D call. CDR3 length: 13 amino acids. Germline CDR1 LGHDT, CDR2 YNNKEL (reference sequence). V was clipped by 0 bases and J by 4 bases, with 4 bases between them. DNA for the CDR3: TGTGCCAGCAGCCAAGACTCGGGAAACACCATATATTTT. As protein: CASSQDSGNTIYF.

This clone is termed medium-sized (0.01 to 0.1%). This chain uses TRBV10-3 with TRBJ1-2; D possibly corresponds to TRBD1 (5 bases). CDR1 and CDR2 from the germline V gene are ENHRY and SYGVKD. The CDR3 has 14 residues. With 6 bases removed from V and 5 bases from J, the gap between germline ends came to 16 bases. CDR3 sequence (DNA): TGTGCCATCAGCGAGGGGACCGCGGGATATGGCTACACCTTC. Amino acid sequence: CAISEGTAGYGYTF.

This clone was detected ten times or more. The J gene is TRBJ2-5, the V gene TRBV6-2 or TRBV6-3, with TRBD1 matching over 7 bases. The CDR3 runs 15 residues. Trimming at V came to 5 bases and at J to 4 bases, leaving 10 bases not matched to a gene. Germline CDR1 and CDR2: MNHEY and SVGEGT. The DNA for the CDR3 is TGTGCCAGCAGTCACCTGACAGGGTTCGGAGAGACCCAGTACTTC. Translation: CASSHLTGFGETQYF.

Note on this clone: Given the absence of the conserved phenylalanine or tryptophan at the CDR3 end, a read error is likely. The chain has TRBV6-1 and TRBJ2-5; D not resolved. Germline values: CDR1 MNHNS, CDR2 SASEGT. CDR3 length: 11 amino acids. The CDR3 sequence is CASTELEAQYC. CDR3 DNA: TGTGCCAGCACTGAGTTAGAGGCCCAGTACTGC.

This clone was detected many times. J is TRBJ2-7 and V is TRBV27, with TRBD1 matching 9 bases. The CDR3 has 16 amino acids. The V gene end was trimmed by 4 bases and the J gene end by 2 bases; junction bases not matched to a gene: 9. The germline V gene has CDR1 MNHEY and CDR2 SMNVEV (reference sequence). CDR3 sequence reads: CASSWGQGRNPYEQYF. CDR3 nucleotides: TGTGCCAGCAGTTGGGGACAGGGCCGCAACCCCTACGAGCAGTACTTC.

This clone was seen many times. The genes are TRBV5-4 and TRBJ2-7, with 7 bases that match TRBD2. CDR1 is SGHNT and CDR2 is YYREEE in the germline V gene (reference sequence). Trimming at V came to 3 bases and at J to 2 bases, leaving 5 bases not matched to a gene. The CDR3 runs 14 residues. This chain's CDR3 is CASSSGLTPYEQYF. The CDR3 DNA reads TGTGCCAGCAGCTCGGGACTAACCCCCTACGAGCAGTACTTC.

This clone was counted many times. The J gene is TRBJ2-2, the V gene TRBV11-3, with 13 bases fitting TRBD2. The ends lost 3 bases at V and 6 bases at J; junction bases unmatched: 1. This CDR3 contains 15 residues. Germline CDR1 and CDR2: SGHNT and YENEEA. The CDR3 nucleotides are TGTGCCAGCAGCTTCGGACTAGCGGGAGCCGGGGAGCTGTTTTTT. Amino acid sequence: CASSFGLAGAGELFF. Based on the CDR3 plus reference TRBV11-3 and TRBJ2-2, the full variable domain is EAGVVQSPRYKIIEKKQPVAFWCNPISGHNTLYWYLQNLGQGPELLIRYENEEAVDDSQLPKDRFSAERLKGVDSTLKIQPAELGDSAVYLCASSFGLAGAGELFFGEGSRLTVL.

This clone was seen many times. This chain joins TRBV28 and TRBJ2-3; D not resolved. The CDR3 has 11 residues. CDR1 and CDR2 (germline): MDHEN, SYDVKM. V dropped 2 bases and J dropped 3 bases, with 0 bases sitting between them. The CDR3 DNA sequence: TGTGCCAGCAGTTTAACAGATACGCAGTATTTT. Protein product: CASSLTDTQYF.

Ten or more counts support this clone. The rearrangement links TRBV12-3 or TRBV12-4 to TRBJ2-1; D might be TRBD1 (6 bases). The V end was cut by 5 bases, the J end by 14 bases, with 13 bases between. This CDR3 spans 11 amino acids. The CDR3 DNA is TGTGCCAGCAGTAAACAGGGAAAAAAGTTCTTC. Translation gives CASSKQGKKFF.

The chain couples TRBV19 to TRBJ1-5; TRBD1 matches at 8 bases. V lost 4 bases, J lost 2 bases, and 1 base stayed unmatched. There are 14 residues in the CDR3. Germline lookup yields CDR1 LNHDA and CDR2 SQIVND (reference sequence). The CDR3 DNA follows: TGTGCCAGTAGTACGACAGGGGGCAATCAGCCCCAGCATTTT. Its translation is CASSTTGGNQPQHF.

A word on this clone: The germline gene is not matched at one end of the junction; a read error may be the cause. This rearrangement joins TRBV20-1 to TRBJ1-1; D is perhaps TRBD1 (5 bases). CDR1 is DFQATT and CDR2 is SNEGSKA in the germline V gene (reference sequence). The CDR3 extends over 15 amino acids. The CDR3 loop reads CSASSGGTENPEAFF. Here the CDR3 DNA reads TGCAGTGCTAGTAGTGGGGGAACAGAGAACCCTGAAGCTTTCTTT.

This clone was counted many times. This may be a read error: a much more frequent sequence differs by one nucleotide. This specimen includes other DNA sequences encoding the same CDR3. V usage is TRBV30 and J usage is TRBJ2-2, with D possibly being TRBD1 or TRBD2 (5 bases each). Germline assignment: CDR1 GTSNPN and CDR2 SVGIG (reference sequence). The CDR3 is 17 amino acids. With 3 bases removed from V and 2 bases from J, the gap between germline ends came to 19 bases. The CDR3 DNA is TGTGCCTGGAGCGACCTATGGGGACGGGATAACACCGGGGAGCTGTTTTTT. Translation gives CAWSDLWGRDNTGELFF. Supplemented by reference TRBV30 and TRBJ2-2, the full variable domain reads SQTIHQWPATLVQPVGSPLSLECTVEGTSNPNLYWYRQAAGRGLQLLFYSVGIGQISSEVPQNLSASRPQDRQFILSSKKLLLSDSGFYLCAWSDLWGRDNTGELFFGEGSRLTVL.

Ten or more counts support this clone. One end of the junction is discordant with germline, which a read error may explain. CDR3 coding DNA: TGTGCCAGCTCAACTTCCGGGACAGGTAATCGGCCCCAGCATTTT. Translation gives CASSTSGTGNRPQHF. The V and J genes are TRBV18 and TRBJ1-5; 8 positions agree with TRBD1. Germline lookup yields CDR1 KGHSH and CDR2 LQKENI. This CDR3 has 15 amino acids.